A selection of T cell receptor beta chains follows, all from one sample in a study of blood T cell repertoires in COVID-19. Libraries were prepared by immunoSEQ multiplex PCR; TCRdb keeps only in-frame clonotypes and omits some of them. The table includes over 20,000 clones, around 92% detected once. The sample comprised peripheral blood. These receptors originate from a woman in her 70s with active COVID-19. Both conserved end residues are part of each CDR3. The order of the fields is CDR3 protein, CDR3 DNA, clone size, J gene, D gene, V gene. D genes are given only for firm matches. Clone size is given for some rows only: seen once, a few or many times, or a class if the clone is expanded.

CASSNGGQMNTEAFF | TGTGCCAGTAGTAATGGAGGACAGATGAACACTGAAGCTTTCTTT | - | TRBJ1-1 | - | TRBV19
CASSLTGGRAFF | TGTGCCAGCAGTTTAACCGGGGGGAGGGCTTTCTTT | - | TRBJ1-1 | - | TRBV28
CASSESGRGLIEQYF | TGCGCCAGCAGTGAGTCGGGCAGGGGGCTTATCGAGCAGTACTTC | - | TRBJ2-7 | TRBD1 | TRBV10-1
CASSEGGSSYEQYF | TGTGCCAGCAGTGAGGGGGGAAGCTCCTACGAGCAGTACTTC | - | TRBJ2-7 | - | TRBV6-1
CASSLALNQETQYF | TGTGCCAGCAGCTTAGCTCTTAATCAAGAGACCCAGTACTTC | - | TRBJ2-5 | - | TRBV11-2
CASSQDRWAQFF | TGTGCCAGCAGCCAAGATCGGTGGGCGCAGTTCTTC | - | TRBJ2-1 | - | TRBV3-1/TRBV3-2
CASSLSRQEGYTF | TGTGCCAGCAGCTTGTCCCGGCAGGAAGGCTACACCTTC | - | TRBJ1-2 | - | TRBV5-6
CASSLQGAHEQYF | TGTGCCAGCAGTTTACAGGGGGCCCACGAGCAGTACTTC | few | TRBJ2-7 | TRBD1 | TRBV28
CASSQDPSGVATQYF | TGTGCCAGCAGCCAAGATCCCTCAGGGGTCGCGACCCAGTACTTC | - | TRBJ2-5 | - | TRBV4-2
CASSQETRTSGTYEQYF | TGTGCCAGCAGCCAAGAAACGCGGACTAGCGGAACCTACGAGCAGTACTTC | - | TRBJ2-7 | TRBD2 | TRBV4-2
CASGLSTGTGLADQETQYF | TGTGCTAGTGGTTTGTCTACCGGGACGGGACTAGCGGACCAAGAGACCCAGTACTTC | - | TRBJ2-5 | TRBD2 | TRBV12-5
CAWSANQAGGGSPLHF | TGTGCCTGGAGTGCAAACCAGGCAGGGGGCGGTTCACCCCTCCACTTT | - | TRBJ1-6 | TRBD1 | TRBV30
CASSDTGDTGELFF | TGCGCCAGCAGTGACACAGGGGACACCGGGGAGCTGTTTTTT | - | TRBJ2-2 | TRBD1 | TRBV10-1
CASSLRVHYQPQHF | TGCGCCAGCAGTCTACGGGTCCATTATCAGCCCCAGCATTTT | - | TRBJ1-5 | - | TRBV23-1
CSASRTGAYNEQFF | TGCAGTGCTAGTCGGACGGGAGCCTACAATGAGCAGTTCTTC | once | TRBJ2-1 | - | TRBV20-1
CASSPGGADEQYF | TGTGCCAGCAGTCCAGGGGGCGCGGACGAGCAGTACTTC | - | TRBJ2-7 | TRBD1 | TRBV6-5
CASSYSGQANYGYTF | TGTGCCAGCAGTTACTCTGGACAGGCTAACTATGGCTACACCTTC | - | TRBJ1-2 | TRBD1 | TRBV6-5
CASSFGQSTETQYF | TGTGCCAGCAGCTTCGGACAGTCGACAGAGACCCAGTACTTC | - | TRBJ2-5 | - | TRBV11-2
CAWSVLRWIGRAVPYEQYF | TGTGCCTGGAGTGTATTAAGGTGGATCGGGAGGGCCGTACCCTACGAGCAGTACTTC | - | TRBJ2-7 | TRBD2 | TRBV30
CASSKTTGGGTEAFF | TGTGCCAGCTCAAAGACTACAGGGGGCGGGACTGAAGCTTTCTTT | - | TRBJ1-1 | TRBD1 | TRBV18
CASSQTGLTNYGYTF | TGTGCCAGCAGCCAGACAGGCTTGACTAACTATGGCTACACCTTC | - | TRBJ1-2 | - | TRBV6-5
CASSSQGLGSNEKLFF | TGTGCCAGCAGCTCTCAGGGACTTGGTTCTAATGAAAAACTGTTTTTT | - | TRBJ1-4 | - | TRBV5-8
CASSLQGRYEQYF | TGTGCCAGCAGCCTGCAGGGTCGCTACGAGCAGTACTTC | - | TRBJ2-7 | - | TRBV12-3/TRBV12-4
CASSIAAGGKQPQHF | TGTGCCAGTAGTATTGCGGCAGGGGGCAAACAGCCCCAGCATTTT | - | TRBJ1-5 | TRBD1 | TRBV19
CATSDLPGQPQHF | TGTGCCACCAGTGATTTACCGGGACAACCCCAGCATTTT | - | TRBJ1-5 | - | TRBV24-1
CASTPGTGGVSPLHF | TGTGCCAGCACCCCCGGGACAGGGGGCGTATCACCCCTCCACTTT | - | TRBJ1-6 | TRBD1 | TRBV6-5
CASSLAGTSVNNEQFF | TGCGCCAGCAGCTTGGCCGGGACTAGCGTCAACAATGAGCAGTTCTTC | - | TRBJ2-1 | TRBD2 | TRBV5-1
CASSQRSGGKNIQYF | TGTGCCAGTAGCCAAAGGTCAGGAGGCAAAAACATTCAGTACTTC | once | TRBJ2-4 | - | TRBV19
CASSRDGRRTGELFF | TGTGCCAGCAGCCGAGACGGGAGGCGTACCGGGGAGCTGTTTTTT | - | TRBJ2-2 | TRBD2 | TRBV3-1/TRBV3-2
CSASLKGHSYEQYF | TGCAGTGCTAGTCTTAAGGGACACTCCTACGAGCAGTACTTC | - | TRBJ2-7 | - | TRBV20-1
CASSAPGQATDTQYF | TGTGCCAGCAGTGCACCGGGACAGGCCACAGATACGCAGTATTTT | - | TRBJ2-3 | TRBD1 | TRBV25-1
CASSAQGVGGYTF | TGTGCCAGCAGTGCCCAGGGGGTTGGGGGCTACACCTTC | - | TRBJ1-2 | TRBD1 | TRBV12-3/TRBV12-4
CASGVASGNEQYF | TGTGCCAGCGGGGTAGCTTCCGGGAACGAGCAGTACTTC | - | TRBJ2-7 | - | TRBV28
CASSRLAGLAEQYF | TGTGCCAGCAGTCGACTAGCGGGCCTCGCCGAGCAGTACTTC | - | TRBJ2-7 | TRBD2 | TRBV28
CASTQTANYGYTF | TGTGCCAGCACACAGACAGCTAACTATGGCTACACCTTC | - | TRBJ1-2 | - | TRBV12-3/TRBV12-4
CASSPSQGNTGELFF | TGCGCCAGCTCGCCCTCACAGGGGAACACCGGGGAGCTGTTTTTT | - | TRBJ2-2 | - | TRBV10-2
CATSRDRGLDHNEQFF | TGTGCCACCAGCAGAGATAGGGGGCTAGACCACAATGAGCAGTTCTTC | - | TRBJ2-1 | TRBD1 | TRBV15
CASKEDRTANSPLHF | TGTGCCAGTAAGGAGGACAGGACCGCCAATTCACCCCTCCACTTT | - | TRBJ1-6 | TRBD1 | TRBV19
CASRAGEYYYEQYF | TGTGCCAGCAGGGCAGGGGAGTACTACTACGAGCAGTACTTC | - | TRBJ2-7 | - | TRBV2
CASSLRDTRSGNTIYF | TGTGCCAGCAGTTTACGGGACACCCGCTCTGGAAACACCATATATTTT | - | TRBJ1-3 | - | TRBV28
CASSSTTQRAGTGELFF | TGCGCCAGCAGCTCAACCACCCAGAGGGCAGGCACCGGGGAGCTGTTTTTT | - | TRBJ2-2 | - | TRBV5-1
CASSGATGPTYEQYF | TGTGCCAGCAGTGGAGCGACAGGACCTACCTACGAGCAGTACTTC | once | TRBJ2-7 | - | TRBV6-1
CASGGGIQVRAQYF | TGTGCCAGCGGGGGGGGGATACAGGTCCGGGCCCAGTACTTC | - | TRBJ2-5 | TRBD2 | TRBV28
CASSTPGLAGGEQFF | TGTGCCAGCAGTACCCCAGGACTAGCGGGAGGTGAGCAGTTCTTC | once | TRBJ2-1 | TRBD2 | TRBV28
CSDYRGLNTEAFF | TGCAGCGATTACAGGGGGCTGAACACTGAAGCTTTCTTT | - | TRBJ1-1 | TRBD1 | TRBV29-1
CASSLYRDLYEQYF | TGTGCCAGCAGCTTGTACAGGGATCTCTACGAGCAGTACTTC | - | TRBJ2-7 | - | TRBV5-5
CASSVQKNEKLFF | TGTGCCAGCAGTGTACAGAAGAATGAAAAACTGTTTTTT | - | TRBJ1-4 | - | TRBV2
CASSSRGGAETQYF | TGTGCCAGCAGTTCCCGCGGGGGGGCGGAGACCCAGTACTTC | - | TRBJ2-5 | TRBD2 | TRBV6-5
CSGVILGAEAFF | TGCAGCGGAGTCATTCTAGGCGCTGAAGCTTTCTTT | - | TRBJ1-1 | - | TRBV29-1
CASSWDRVSSGANVLTF | TGTGCCAGCAGCTGGGACAGGGTCAGCTCTGGGGCCAACGTCCTGACTTTC | - | TRBJ2-6 | TRBD1 | TRBV7-9
CASSGRGNYEQYF | TGTGCCAGCAGTGGCAGGGGTAACTACGAGCAGTACTTC | few | TRBJ2-7 | - | TRBV2
CASSLVDGSGRAGYEQYF | TGTGCCAGCAGCTTAGTGGATGGTTCCGGGAGGGCCGGCTACGAGCAGTACTTC | once | TRBJ2-7 | TRBD2 | TRBV7-9
CSASASGLNTGELFF | TGCAGTGCTAGTGCTAGCGGACTCAACACCGGGGAGCTGTTTTTT | once | TRBJ2-2 | TRBD2 | TRBV20-1